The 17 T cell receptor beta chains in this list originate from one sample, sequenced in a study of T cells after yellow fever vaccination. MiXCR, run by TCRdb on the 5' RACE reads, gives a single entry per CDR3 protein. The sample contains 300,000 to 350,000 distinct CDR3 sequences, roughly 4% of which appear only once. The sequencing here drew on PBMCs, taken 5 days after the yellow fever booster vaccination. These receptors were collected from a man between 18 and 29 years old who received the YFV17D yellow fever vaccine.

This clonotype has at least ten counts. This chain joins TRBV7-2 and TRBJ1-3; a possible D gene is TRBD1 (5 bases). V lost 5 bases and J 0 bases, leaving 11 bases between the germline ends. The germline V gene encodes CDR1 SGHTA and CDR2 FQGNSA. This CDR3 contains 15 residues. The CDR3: CASSIGQFSGNTIYF. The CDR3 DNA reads TGTGCCAGCAGCATTGGACAATTCTCTGGAAACACCATATATTTT.

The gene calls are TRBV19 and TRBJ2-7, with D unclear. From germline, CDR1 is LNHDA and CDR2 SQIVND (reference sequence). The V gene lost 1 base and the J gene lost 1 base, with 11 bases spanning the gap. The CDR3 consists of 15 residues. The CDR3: CASSIVVRGSYEQYF. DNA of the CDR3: TGTGCCAGTAGTATAGTTGTACGAGGATCCTACGAGCAGTACTTC.

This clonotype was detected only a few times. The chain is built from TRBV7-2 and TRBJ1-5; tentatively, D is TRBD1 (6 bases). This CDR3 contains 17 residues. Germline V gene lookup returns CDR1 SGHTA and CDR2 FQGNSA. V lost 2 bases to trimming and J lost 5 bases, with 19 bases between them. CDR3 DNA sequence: TGTGCCAGCAGCTTACTAGGGGCGGGGGCGCAGTATCAGCCCCAGCATTTT. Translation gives CASSLLGAGAQYQPQHF.

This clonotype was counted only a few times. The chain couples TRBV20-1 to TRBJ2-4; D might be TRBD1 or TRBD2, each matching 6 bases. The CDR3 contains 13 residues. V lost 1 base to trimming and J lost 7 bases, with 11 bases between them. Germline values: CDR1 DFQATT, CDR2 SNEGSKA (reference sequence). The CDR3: CSARVEGVNIQYF. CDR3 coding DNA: TGCAGTGCTAGAGTGGAGGGGGTGAACATTCAGTACTTC.

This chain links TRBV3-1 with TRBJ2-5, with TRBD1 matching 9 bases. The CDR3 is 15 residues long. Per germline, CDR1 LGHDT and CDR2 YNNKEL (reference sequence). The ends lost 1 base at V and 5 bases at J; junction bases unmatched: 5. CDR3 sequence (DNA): TGTGCCAGCAGCCAAGTCGTGACAGGGGGGGAGACCCAGTACTTC. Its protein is CASSQVVTGGETQYF.

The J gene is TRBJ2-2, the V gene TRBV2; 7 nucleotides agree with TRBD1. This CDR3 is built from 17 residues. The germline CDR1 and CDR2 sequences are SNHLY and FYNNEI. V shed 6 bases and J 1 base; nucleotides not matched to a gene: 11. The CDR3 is CASRGLRAGGNTGELFF. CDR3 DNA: TGTGCCAGCAGGGGCCTGAGAGCAGGGGGGAACACCGGGGAGCTGTTTTTT.

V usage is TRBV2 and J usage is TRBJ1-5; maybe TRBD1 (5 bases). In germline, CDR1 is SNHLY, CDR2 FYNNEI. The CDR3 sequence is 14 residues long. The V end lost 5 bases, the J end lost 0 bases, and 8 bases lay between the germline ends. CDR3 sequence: CASSWGDSNQPQHF. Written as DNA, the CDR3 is TGTGCCAGCAGTTGGGGCGATAGCAATCAGCCCCAGCATTTT. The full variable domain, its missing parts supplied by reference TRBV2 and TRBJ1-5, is EPEVTQTPSHQVTQMGQEVILRCVPISNHLYFYWYRQILGQKVEFLVSFYNNEISEKSEIFDDQFSVERPDGSNFTLKIRSTKLEDSAMYFCASSWGDSNQPQHFGDGTRLSIL.

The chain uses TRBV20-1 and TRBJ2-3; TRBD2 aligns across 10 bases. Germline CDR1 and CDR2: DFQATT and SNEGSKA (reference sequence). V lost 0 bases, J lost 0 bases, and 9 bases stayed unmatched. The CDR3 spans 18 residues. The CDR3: CSARDLFIAGGSTDTQYF. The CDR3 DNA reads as TGCAGTGCTAGAGATTTGTTTATAGCGGGGGGTAGCACAGATACGCAGTATTTT.

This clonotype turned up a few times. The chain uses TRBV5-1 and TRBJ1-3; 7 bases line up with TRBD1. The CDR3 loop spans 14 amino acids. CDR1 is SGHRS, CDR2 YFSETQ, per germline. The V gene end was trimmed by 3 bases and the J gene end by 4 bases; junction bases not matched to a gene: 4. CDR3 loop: CASSSDRVGNTIYF. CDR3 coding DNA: TGCGCCAGCAGCTCCGACAGGGTCGGAAACACCATATATTTT.

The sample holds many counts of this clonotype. The CDR3 is CASSSYPRTGAKNIQYF. The CDR3 coding sequence is TGTGCCAGCAGTTCCTACCCCCGGACAGGGGCCAAAAACATTCAGTACTTC. The rearrangement uses TRBV28 and TRBJ2-4, with 8 bases identical to TRBD1. This CDR3 has 17 residues. V lost 4 bases, J lost 1 base, and 9 bases stayed unmatched. CDR1 MDHEN and CDR2 SYDVKM come from the germline V gene. The full variable domain, with the rest looked up from reference TRBV28 and TRBJ2-4, is DVKVTQSSRYLVKRTGEKVFLECVQDMDHENMFWYRQDPGLGLRLIYFSYDVKMKEKGDIPEGYSVSREKKERFSLILESASTNQTSMYLCASSSYPRTGAKNIQYFGAGTRLSVL.

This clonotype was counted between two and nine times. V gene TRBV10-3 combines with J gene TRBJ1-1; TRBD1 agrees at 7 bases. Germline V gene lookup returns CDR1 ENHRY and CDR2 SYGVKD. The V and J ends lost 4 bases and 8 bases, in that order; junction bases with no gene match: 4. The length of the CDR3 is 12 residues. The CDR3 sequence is CAISVTGREAFF. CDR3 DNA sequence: TGTGCCATCAGTGTGACAGGGCGAGAAGCTTTCTTT.

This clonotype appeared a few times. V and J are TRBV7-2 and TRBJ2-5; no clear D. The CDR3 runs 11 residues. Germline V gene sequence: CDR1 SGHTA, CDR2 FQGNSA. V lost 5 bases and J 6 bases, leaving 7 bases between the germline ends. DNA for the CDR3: TGTGCCAGCAGCCTGCGTCAGACCCAGTACTTC. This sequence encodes CASSLRQTQYF.

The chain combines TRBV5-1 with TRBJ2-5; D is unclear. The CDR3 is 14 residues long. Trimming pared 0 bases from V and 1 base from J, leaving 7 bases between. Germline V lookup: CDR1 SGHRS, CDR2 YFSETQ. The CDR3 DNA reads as TGCGCCAGCAGCTTGGCTAGTAGCCAAGAGACCCAGTACTTC. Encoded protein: CASSLASSQETQYF.

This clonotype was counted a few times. CDR3 nucleotides: TGTGCCAGCAGTCGGTGGCCTCCTGGAAACACCATATATTTT. Translated, it gives CASSRWPPGNTIYF. The chain uses TRBV27 and TRBJ1-3; no reliable D call. Trimming removed 5 bases from V and 2 bases from J, with 10 bases in between. CDR3 size: 14 residues. Germline values: CDR1 MNHEY, CDR2 SMNVEV (reference sequence).

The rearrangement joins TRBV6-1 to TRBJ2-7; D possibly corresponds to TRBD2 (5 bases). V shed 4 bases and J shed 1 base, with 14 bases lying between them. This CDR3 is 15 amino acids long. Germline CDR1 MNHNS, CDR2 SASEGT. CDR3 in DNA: TGTGCCAGCAGTGTTGAACTAGTTGTGTCCTACGAGCAGTACGTC. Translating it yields CASSVELVVSYEQYV.

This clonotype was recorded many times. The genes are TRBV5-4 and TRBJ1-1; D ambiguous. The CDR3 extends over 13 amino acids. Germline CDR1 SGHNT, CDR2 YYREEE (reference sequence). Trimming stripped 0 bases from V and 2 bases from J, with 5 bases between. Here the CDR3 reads CASSLEINTEAFF. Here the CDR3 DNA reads TGTGCCAGCAGCTTGGAGATCAACACTGAAGCTTTCTTT. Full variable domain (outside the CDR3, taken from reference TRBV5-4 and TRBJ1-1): ETGVTQSPTHLIKTRGQQVTLRCSSQSGHNTVSWYQQALGQGPQFIFQYYREEENGRGNFPPRFSGLQFPNYSSELNVNALELDDSALYLCASSLEINTEAFFGQGTRLTVV.

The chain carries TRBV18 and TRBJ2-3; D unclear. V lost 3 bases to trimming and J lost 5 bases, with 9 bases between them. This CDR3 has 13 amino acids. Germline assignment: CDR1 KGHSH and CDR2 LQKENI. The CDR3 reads CASSPTNGDTQYF. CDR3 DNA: TGTGCCAGCTCACCGACAAATGGAGATACGCAGTATTTT.